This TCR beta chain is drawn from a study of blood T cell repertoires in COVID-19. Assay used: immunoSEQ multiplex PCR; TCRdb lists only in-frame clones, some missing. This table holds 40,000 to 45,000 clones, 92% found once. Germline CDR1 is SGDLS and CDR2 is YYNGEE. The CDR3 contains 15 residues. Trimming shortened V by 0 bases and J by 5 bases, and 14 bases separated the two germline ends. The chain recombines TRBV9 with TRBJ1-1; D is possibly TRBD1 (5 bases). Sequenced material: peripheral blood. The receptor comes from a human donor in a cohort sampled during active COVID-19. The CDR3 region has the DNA TGTGCCAGCAGCGTAGGTGGAGGGGTTAAGACTGAAGCTTTCTTT. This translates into CASSVGGGVKTEAFF.